The present T cell receptor beta chain was sequenced within a study of cytomegalovirus exposure and HLA in healthy donors. The study, taken as a whole, reports: Most of the CMV-associated TCR beta chains (in a later analysis) appeared to be HLA-restricted. Per a prior analysis, the majority of TCR beta V segments were productive roughly 87% or roughly 30% of the time.

A remark on this clone: Antigen unknown.

PCR involved 60 Vbeta and 13 Jbeta primers. Using immunoSEQ multiplex PCR, the repertoire was profiled, and TCRdb retains in-frame clones only, with some absent. The profile shows over 70,000 clones, 70% to 80% of them singletons. The CDR3 contains 12 residues. V was shortened by 4 bases and J by 5 bases, with 11 bases between the two germline ends. Germline V gene data show CDR1 as GTSNPN and CDR2 as SVGIG (reference sequence). V usage is TRBV30 and J usage is TRBJ2-5, with D tentatively TRBD2 (6 bases). Sequencing used PBMCs. This receptor was identified in a woman aged 45-65 years in good health and CMV-seropositive. CDR3 region: CAWNGGAETQYF. CDR3 bases: TGTGCCTGGAACGGCGGGGCCGAGACCCAGTACTTC.